The entry that follows covers one T cell receptor beta chain sequence. Its antigen is unidentified. Measured with immunoSEQ multiplex PCR; TCRdb has only the in-frame clones, and not every one. The sample records 2 million to 2.5 million clones, approximately 94% being singletons. The source of the sample is a study of shared clonotypes between healthy human individuals. Findings and caveats of the study: Non-shared clonotypes showed lower generation probabilities than clonotypes common to all four donors. The rarefaction results pointed to incomplete sorted-subset sequencing despite large depth.

A CD45RA-negative memory subset and a CD45RA+ naive subset were separated from the CD4+ cells. V was pared by 3 bases and J by 6 bases, with 10 bases between. The CDR3 spans 13 residues. The germline CDR1 and CDR2 sequences are ENHRY and SYGVKD. The chain is built from TRBV10-3 and TRBJ2-3; no firm D call. The origin of this receptor is a man younger than 30 in good health. Sample: naive CD4+ T cells sorted from blood. The subset is: CD45RA+ positively selected. The CDR3 sequence is CAISDRLEDTQYF. CDR3 coding DNA: TGTGCCATCAGTGACAGACTGGAGGATACGCAGTATTTT.